This T cell receptor (beta chain) was recovered during a study of regulatory T cells in long-lasting Graves disease (dated by TCRdb to 2020 to 2023). Background for the entire study: In the newly diagnosed Graves' disease group, patients had been taking antithyroid drugs for less than 3 months. Peripheral blood TCR sequencing and RNA sequencing compared persistent Graves' disease patients with newly diagnosed Graves' disease patients. The study was registered as a clinical trial and conducted in China. TCR sequencing covered 13 persistent and approximately 20 newly diagnosed Graves' disease patients, approximately 33 samples in total.

The time point label, read with the paper, signifies: newly diagnosed GD, antithyroid drugs for less than 3 months. For both TCR sequencing and RNA sequencing, RNA was extracted from PBMCs using TRIzol. The diagnosis of Graves' disease followed American Thyroid Association guidelines. The patients came from an endocrinology department in Xi'an, China. Each patient gave roughly 10 milliliters of peripheral blood, collected in an EDTA anticoagulant tube. PBMCs were isolated by Ficoll Paque Plus density gradient separation without further T cell sorting. An Agilent 2100 Bioanalyzer and agarose gel were used to check RNA quality, and a NanoDrop 2000 was used to measure RNA concentration. This clonotype was counted a few times. Its antigen target is currently unknown. Within one base of it there is no much larger clone, and no base qualities were kept. General conclusions and limits of the study: Only the TCR beta chain was sequenced and analyzed. Because the primary lesion, thyroid tissue, could not be accessed, the study looked at peripheral blood alone. Preferential use of TRBV28, TRBJ1-2 and TRBJ2-5 was observed in persistent disease, whereas TRBV20-1 and TRBJ2-1 were favored in newly diagnosed disease. The small sample size was acknowledged by the authors as a limitation that may reduce accuracy. Compared with newly diagnosed patients, patients with persistent Graves' disease had lower TCR Shannon entropy and fewer highly expanded clones, which suggests clonal expansion. Persistent patients shared more public clonotypes among themselves (over 2,500) than newly diagnosed patients did (about 1,000).

Libraries were made using multiplex PCR. Instrument on record: Illumina HiSeq 4000. To build TCR beta libraries, CDR3 regions were amplified by Arm-PCR using iRepertoire HTBI primers. Gel purification was performed on PCR products prior to sequencing. The authors processed their data as follows. Gene usage analysis of CDR3 amino acid clonotypes used the 55 to 65 TRBV and more than 13 TRBJ segments found across samples. Filtered high-quality paired reads were merged into contigs using COPE and FqMerger. BLAST was used to align contigs to IMGT TRBV, TRBD and TRBJ reference genes, and CDR3 was defined according to IMGT. Any clonotype with a frequency above 0.1% was classified as a highly expanded clone. Shannon entropy was used to measure repertoire diversity, and the Gini coefficient was used to measure V-J evenness. A clonotype was considered public if more than one individual shared it. The public sequencing data were trimmed at Q25 with fastp and processed into clonotypes with MiXCR by TCRdb, which kept only in-frame beta chains. Rows are combined by CDR3 protein, so each entry shows the most common genes and DNA. The V and J calls and clone size come from TCRdb's table, not from the authors' own analysis. This sample lists hundreds of thousands of distinct CDR3 sequences; around 15% were detected once. Around 27% of the sample is taken by the ten largest.

Germline trimming amounts to 6 bases on V and 2 bases on J, with 11 as the count of junction bases outside the gene matches. Including the terminal cysteine and phenylalanine, the CDR3 comprises 16 residues. The only DNA kept is the CDR3, 48 bases in frame from the first base. As encoded in the germline V gene, CDR1 is MNHNS while CDR2 is SASEGT. The data were also submitted as part of a second study, on T cells in Graves' hyperthyroidism and ophthalmopathy. As the second study states: A patient counted as having stable Graves' hyperthyroidism if no progression to ophthalmopathy occurred over 18 months of follow-up. The hyperthyroidism patients were between 18 and 65 years old and newly diagnosed, with a disease duration of less than 2 months. Exclusion was applied to patients with uncontrolled infections, other autoimmune diseases, pregnancy or lactation. Diagnoses were based on clinical symptoms, serum thyroxine and TRAb, thyroid ultrasound and orbital computed tomography. A first-round RT-PCR of the TCR CDR3 used the HTBI primer set with the Qiagen OneStep RT-PCR kit. Blood samples also contained most of the expanded thyroid clonotypes (frequency above 0.001), which suggests that blood repertoires may reflect thyroid immune responses. In cross-validation, a model built on a 13 V-J signature told ophthalmopathy apart from stable hyperthyroidism with approximately 90% sensitivity and roughly 81% specificity, and in testing the same model reached 80%/75%. During validation, the model predicted progression to ophthalmopathy a median of approximately 6.5 months ahead of onset, with 70.59% sensitivity and roughly 72% specificity. TCR V-J signatures able to tell the groups apart were searched for in a discovery cohort of 90 to 100 patients, of whom around 43 had Graves' ophthalmopathy and around 58 had stable Graves' hyperthyroidism. Prospective prediction of ophthalmopathy was tested in an independent validation cohort of about 19 hyperthyroidism patients and some 17 patients who later progressed to ophthalmopathy. For training and testing, the 100 or so patients in the discovery cohort were randomly divided in a 7:3 ratio. In addition, the study compared T-cell repertoires in thyroid tissue and in blood from about 6 Graves' hyperthyroidism patients. After sampling, hyperthyroidism patients received methimazole starting at 30 mg daily, and ophthalmopathy patients received high-dose intravenous methylprednisolone. The libraries were constructed in a second round of multiplex PCR and then size-selected and purified. Sequencing of the libraries was done on an Illumina HiSeq2000 using paired-end 100 bp reads. SOAPnuke was used to process the raw data, with reads discarded if the reads contained adapters or uncalled bases, had a mean Phred below 15, or lacked an exact constant-primer or identifier match. High-quality paired reads were merged with COPE v1.2.5, and unique nucleotide sequences were defined as clonotypes. MiTCR v1.1 was used to align clonotypes to the IMGT TRBV, TRBD and TRBJ reference segments. The analysis was restricted to V-J combinations with a frequency above 0.0001, which together covered approximately 99% of the repertoires. A TCS score was defined as the ratio of F50 (clonal expansion) to E x V (chaos), with BLOSUM62-based TCRdist applied between CDR3 peptides within each V-J. Welch's t-statistics and random forest reduced 450 to 600 V-J features to around 14, which were used in a naive Bayes classifier (R e1071). Sample size was not statistically predetermined, and blinding of investigators to group allocation was not performed. According to the paper, TCR Vbeta CDR3 sequencing was carried out on 135 peripheral blood samples, which came from approximately 41 ophthalmopathy, under 80 hyperthyroidism and approximately 17 progressor patients.

The sample in question was peripheral blood mononuclear cells (PBMCs), obtained at new diagnosis, from a patient treated with antithyroid drugs. The clonotype was recovered from a middle-aged man with Graves disease. Donor details come from another sample of the same person, matched by shared clones. The rearranged chain carries TRBV6-1 and TRBJ2-7, with 9 bases aligning to TRBD1. The CDR3 amino acid sequence is: CASRPPGQGITYEQYF. The bases read TGTGCCAGCAGGCCACCGGGACAGGGAATTACCTACGAGCAGTACTTC.